The present T cell receptor beta chain was sequenced within a study of shared clonotypes between healthy human individuals. Terminally differentiated effector memory CD45RA+ cells were excluded from the naive CD8 cells, which were CD45RO-negative and positively selected for CCR7. Clones were sequenced by immunoSEQ multiplex PCR, and TCRdb holds only the in-frame ones, with some missing. The sample has about 820,000 clones, 80% to 95% seen once. Sequenced input: naive CD8+ T cells sorted from blood. The source is a man aged 25 to 45 in good health.

CDR3 in amino acids: CASSVEEFGQFF. The CDR3 DNA is TGTGCCAGCAGCGTAGAGGAGTTTGGGCAGTTCTTC. The chain combines TRBV7-2 with TRBJ2-1, with no clear D. The CDR3 has 12 residues. Germline lookup yields CDR1 SGHTA and CDR2 FQGNSA. Trimming took 5 bases from V and 12 from J, leaving 14 bases between them. Complete variable domain (other parts from reference TRBV7-2 and TRBJ2-1): GAGVSQSPSNKVTEKGKDVELRCDPISGHTALYWYRQSLGQGLEFLIYFQGNSAPDKSGLPSDRFSAERTGGSVSTLTIQRTQQEDSAVYLCASSVEEFGQFFGPGTRLTVL.